Below, 16 T cell receptor beta chains from the same sample are listed, as sequenced in a study of blood T cell repertoires in COVID-19. Using immunoSEQ multiplex PCR, the repertoire was profiled, and TCRdb retains in-frame clones only, with some absent. The sample records 150,000 to 200,000 clones, around nine tenths being singletons. Material for sequencing was peripheral blood. Receptors were obtained from a woman aged 70-85 years with COVID-19, enrolled during active disease.

The chain couples TRBV28 to TRBJ1-2; D call uncertain. The CDR3 is 15 amino acids. The V gene's germline CDR1 is MDHEN and CDR2 SYDVKM. V dropped 1 base and J dropped 4 bases, with 13 bases sitting between them. The CDR3 nucleotides read TGTGCCAGCAGTTTATCGCCTGGCCTTTTCTATGGCTACACCTTC. It codes for CASSLSPGLFYGYTF.

The genes are TRBV5-1 and TRBJ1-1; D ambiguous. Germline V gene sequence: CDR1 SGHRS, CDR2 YFSETQ. The CDR3 is made up of 13 amino acids. V dropped 2 bases and J dropped 4 bases, with 9 bases sitting between them. The CDR3 sequence is CASSFEGSTEAFF. The CDR3 DNA sequence: TGCGCCAGCAGCTTTGAGGGATCCACTGAAGCTTTCTTT.

The rearrangement joins TRBV11-2 to TRBJ1-2, with 11 bases matching TRBD1. V shed 3 bases and J 0 bases; nucleotides not matched to a gene: 6. CDR1 is SGHAT, CDR2 FQNNGV, per germline. This CDR3 contains 17 residues. This CDR3 is CASSFGGQGVTNYGYTF. Here the CDR3 DNA reads TGTGCCAGCAGCTTCGGGGGACAGGGGGTGACTAACTATGGCTACACCTTC. The full variable domain, its missing parts supplied by reference TRBV11-2 and TRBJ1-2, is EAGVAQSPRYKIIEKRQSVAFWCNPISGHATLYWYQQILGQGPKLLIQFQNNGVVDDSQLPKDRFSAERLKGVDSTLKIQPAKLEDSAVYLCASSFGGQGVTNYGYTFGSGTRLTVV.

This chain joins TRBV30 and TRBJ2-7; D not resolved. The CDR3 length is 13 residues. V lost 2 bases and J 1 base, leaving 9 bases between the germline ends. CDR1 and CDR2 (germline): GTSNPN, SVGIG (reference sequence). CDR3 in amino acids: CAWSKLESYEQYF. CDR3 nucleotides: TGTGCCTGGAGTAAGCTCGAATCCTACGAGCAGTACTTC.

J is TRBJ1-6 and V is TRBV7-2; D not resolved. In germline, CDR1 is SGHTA, CDR2 FQGNSA. The ends were cut back, 1 base at V and 2 bases at J, with 15 bases in the middle. The CDR3 runs to 18 residues. This CDR3 reads CASSLDLRPKTYNSPLHF. The CDR3 region has the DNA TGTGCCAGCAGCTTAGACCTACGTCCGAAGACCTATAATTCACCCCTCCACTTT.

This chain uses TRBV7-3 with TRBJ2-1, with 10 bases aligning to TRBD2. The CDR3 covers 15 residues. Germline V gene data show CDR1 as SGHTA and CDR2 as FQGTGA. Unmatched junction bases numbered 9, after V lost 5 bases and J lost 8 bases. This CDR3 reads CASSRSAGGPDEQFF. CDR3 coding DNA: TGTGCCAGCAGCAGATCAGCGGGAGGGCCCGATGAGCAGTTCTTC.

The chain combines TRBV3-1 (or the pseudogene TRBV3-2) with TRBJ2-2; a weak D match, TRBD2 (5 bases). Per germline, CDR1 LGHDT and CDR2 YNNKEL (reference sequence). This CDR3 spans 16 amino acids. The V end lost 4 bases, the J end lost 2 bases, and 14 bases lay between the germline ends. The CDR3 spells CASSPTDWRNTGELFF. The CDR3 DNA reads as TGTGCCAGCAGCCCGACGGACTGGCGAAACACCGGGGAGCTGTTTTTT.

The chain combines TRBV15 with TRBJ1-5; D call uncertain. CDR1 is LNHNV and CDR2 is YYDKDF in the germline V gene (reference sequence). The CDR3 extends over 15 amino acids. Trimming stripped 4 bases from V and 7 bases from J, with 17 bases between. The CDR3 DNA reads as TGTGCCACCAGCAACCTTGAAGGGCCGGGACAGCCCCAGCATTTT. Its translation: CATSNLEGPGQPQHF.

The genes are TRBV4-1 and TRBJ2-3, with 10 bases matching TRBD1. The trim removed 4 bases at V and 1 base at J, leaving 2 bases unmatched. The CDR3 length is 15 residues. Germline CDR1 and CDR2: MGHRA and YSYEKL. This CDR3 reads CASSRDRGRTDTQYF. CDR3 DNA sequence: TGCGCCAGCAGCCGGGACAGGGGTCGCACAGATACGCAGTATTTT.

The chain has TRBV19 and TRBJ2-1; TRBD2 matches 7 bases. CDR3 length: 17 residues. The germline gives CDR1 LNHDA, CDR2 SQIVND (reference sequence). The junction had 7 bases not matched to a gene; V was cut back by 1 base and J by 1 base. CDR3 in DNA: TGTGCCAGTAGTATAGGAGGCCGGGGGGAGTCCTACAATGAGCAGTTCTTC. Protein sequence: CASSIGGRGESYNEQFF.

The chain couples TRBV4-3 to TRBJ2-3; no clear D. Trimming shortened V by 1 base and J by 4 bases, and 12 bases separated the two germline ends. CDR1 is LGHNA, CDR2 YSLEER, per germline. This CDR3 contains 15 residues. CDR3 sequence: CASSQAGQAADTQYF. CDR3 sequence (DNA): TGCGCCAGCAGCCAAGCTGGGCAGGCTGCAGATACGCAGTATTTT.

This sequence joins TRBV5-1 and TRBJ2-1; TRBD2 matches 12 bases. Germline V gene data show CDR1 as SGHRS and CDR2 as YFSETQ. This CDR3 contains 17 residues. After removal of 5 bases from V and 7 bases from J, the junction contained 13 bases not matched to a gene. CDR3 sequence reads: CASSRGRTSGNVNEQFF. CDR3 DNA sequence: TGCGCCAGCAGTCGGGGTCGGACTAGCGGGAATGTGAATGAGCAGTTCTTC.

The V call is TRBV18, the J call TRBJ2-7; 10 bases match TRBD2. CDR3 length: 15 amino acids. Germline-derived CDR1 and CDR2 are KGHSH and LQKENI. J was trimmed by 1 base and V by 6 bases; bases with no gene match: 6. Here the CDR3 DNA reads TGTGCCAGCTCCCCGAGAGCGGGAGGGTCCTACGAGCAGTACTTC. This sequence encodes CASSPRAGGSYEQYF.

J is TRBJ2-5 and V is TRBV24-1, with 7 bases identical to TRBD2. V was pared by 0 bases and J by 4 bases, with 1 base of the junction left unmatched. Looked up from germline, CDR1 is KGHDR and CDR2 is SFDVKD. This CDR3 spans 14 amino acids. In DNA form, the CDR3 reads TGTGCCACCAGTGATTTGGCGGGAGCAGAGACCCAGTACTTC. Its translation: CATSDLAGAETQYF.

In its sample, this clone was seen once. The V and J genes are TRBV9 and TRBJ1-5; D is unclear. V lost 0 bases and J lost 6, with 7 bases in between. Germline V gene data show CDR1 as SGDLS and CDR2 as YYNGEE. CDR3 length: 13 residues. This CDR3 is CASSVEGGQPQHF. In DNA form, the CDR3 reads TGTGCCAGCAGCGTAGAGGGAGGTCAGCCCCAGCATTTT.

This clone has a handful of counts. The chain recombines TRBV28 with TRBJ1-2, with TRBD1 matching over 7 bases. The ends lost 7 bases at V and 5 bases at J; junction bases unmatched: 4. This CDR3 has 12 residues. Germline V gene sequence: CDR1 MDHEN, CDR2 SYDVKM. As DNA, the CDR3 is TGTGCCAGCAAGTCGGGACAGTATGGCTACACCTTC. Translating it yields CASKSGQYGYTF.